Presented here are 28 T cell receptor beta chains from one specimen sequenced in a study of T cells in Graves' hyperthyroidism and ophthalmopathy. TCR beta CDR3 regions were amplified from RNA. The HTBI set primed first-round TCR CDR3 RT-PCR. TCRdb recomputed calls from the multiplex PCR reads with MiXCR, one row per CDR3 protein. The profile covers 700,000 or so distinct CDR3 sequences, with 14% appearing a single time and around an eighth taken by the ten largest. The sequenced sample consisted of blood. These receptor sequences come from a woman aged 50 to 60 with Graves' ophthalmopathy.

Ten or more counts support this clonotype. The chain has TRBV20-1 and TRBJ2-3, with 7 bases identical to TRBD2. The CDR3 runs 15 residues. Trimming at V came to 0 bases and at J to 6 bases, leaving 9 bases not matched to a gene. CDR1 and CDR2 (germline): DFQATT, SNEGSKA (reference sequence). The CDR3, as DNA: TGCAGTGCTAGAGATTGGGGGACTAAACAGGATACGCAGTATTTT. Translating gives CSARDWGTKQDTQYF.

CDR3 protein: CASSERTSGRLRETQYF. In DNA, the CDR3 is TGTGCCAGCAGTGAAAGGACTAGCGGGCGCCTGCGGGAGACCCAGTACTTC. The gene calls are TRBV2 and TRBJ2-5, with TRBD2 identical over 11 bases. This CDR3 has 17 amino acids. In germline, CDR1 is SNHLY, CDR2 FYNNEI. Trimming at V came to 2 bases and at J to 5 bases, leaving 10 bases not matched to a gene.

The chain's CDR3 is CASSLGTSAQAGVETQYF. The CDR3 nucleotides read TGTGCCAGCAGCTTGGGGACTAGCGCTCAAGCCGGGGTAGAGACCCAGTACTTC. The chain combines TRBV7-9 with TRBJ2-5, with 10 bases aligning to TRBD2. The CDR3 has 18 residues. The germline CDR1 and CDR2 sequences are SEHNR and FQNEAQ (reference sequence). Losses at the gene ends were 3 bases for V and 4 bases for J; bases not matched to a gene: 14.

This clonotype has ten or more counts. The chain uses TRBV7-2 and TRBJ2-4; TRBD2 matches 10 bases. The CDR3 is 17 residues long. The germline gives CDR1 SGHTA, CDR2 FQGNSA. V dropped 0 bases and J dropped 1; count of bases not matched to a gene: 3. For the CDR3, the DNA is TGTGCCAGCAGCTTAGCTCTAGCGGGAGTCGCCAAAAACATTCAGTACTTC. Protein: CASSLALAGVAKNIQYF.

This clonotype was seen repeatedly, ten times or more. This chain links TRBV2 with TRBJ2-1, with 9 bases fitting TRBD1. Germline values: CDR1 SNHLY, CDR2 FYNNEI. V gave up 7 bases and J gave up 6 bases; unmatched junction bases: 4. This CDR3 region has 13 residues. The CDR3 region is CASNPTGGNEQFF. As DNA, the CDR3 is TGTGCCAGCAATCCGACAGGGGGCAATGAGCAGTTCTTC.

This clonotype has ten or more counts. The chain uses TRBV28 and TRBJ2-3; 8 nucleotides align to TRBD2. Germline V lookup: CDR1 MDHEN, CDR2 SYDVKM. This CDR3 has 16 residues. J lost 0 bases, V lost 6 bases, and 8 bases had no gene match. This CDR3 reads CASRAPGLGSTDTQYF. The CDR3 nucleotides read TGTGCCAGCAGGGCACCGGGACTAGGTAGCACAGATACGCAGTATTTT.

This clonotype was observed a handful of times. The V and J genes are TRBV28 and TRBJ1-4, with D unresolved. The germline V and J ends were trimmed by 8 bases and 8 bases, with 9 bases remaining between them. The CDR3 contains 11 residues. Germline V gene data show CDR1 as MDHEN and CDR2 as SYDVKM. DNA for the CDR3: TGTGCCAGCCGGCTTGGAGAAAAACTGTTTTTT. Translation gives CASRLGEKLFF.

This chain joins TRBV14 and TRBJ1-4; 7 bases align to TRBD1. Losses at the gene ends were 4 bases for V and 7 bases for J; bases not matched to a gene: 18. Germline V gene lookup returns CDR1 SGHDN and CDR2 FVKESK. The CDR3 totals 18 residues. For the CDR3, the DNA is TGTGCCAGCAGCCCAAGACGAGTCGGAGACAGGGTGGTTGAAAAACTGTTTTTT. This codes for CASSPRRVGDRVVEKLFF.

This clonotype occurred many times. CDR3 amino acids: CASSSMSPGIGNEQFF. CDR3 bases: TGTGCCAGCAGTTCGATGTCCCCAGGGATTGGCAATGAGCAGTTCTTC. This sequence joins TRBV28 and TRBJ2-1; TRBD1 is a possible D gene (5 bases). V lost 4 bases to trimming and J lost 6 bases, with 19 bases between them. The CDR3 has 16 residues. Germline CDR1 and CDR2: MDHEN and SYDVKM.

This clonotype was picked up many times. This rearrangement joins TRBV6-5 to TRBJ2-1, with TRBD1 identical over 10 bases. The CDR3 runs to 15 residues. V shed 2 bases and J 8 bases; nucleotides not matched to a gene: 6. Looked up from germline, CDR1 is MNHEY and CDR2 is SVGAGI. The CDR3 loop reads CASSYPGQGSDEQFF. Written as DNA, the CDR3 is TGTGCCAGCAGTTACCCGGGACAGGGGAGCGATGAGCAGTTCTTC.

This clonotype came up a few times. The genes are TRBV27 and TRBJ1-2; TRBD1 aligns across 9 bases. The J segment lost 7 bases and the V segment lost 7 bases, leaving 7 bases of the junction unmatched. CDR1 and CDR2 from the germline V gene are MNHEY and SMNVEV (reference sequence). The CDR3 runs to 13 residues. CDR3 in amino acids: CASTSGQGSGYTF. The CDR3 coding sequence is TGTGCCAGCACCTCGGGACAGGGCAGTGGCTACACCTTC.

This clonotype was found many times. This chain links TRBV2 with TRBJ1-1; 8 bases are a match to TRBD1. This CDR3 has 13 amino acids. The germline CDR1 and CDR2 sequences are SNHLY and FYNNEI. The trim removed 6 bases at V and 5 bases at J, leaving 5 bases unmatched. The DNA for the CDR3 is TGTGCCAGCAGGGACAGGGCGTATACTGAAGCTTTCTTT. This encodes CASRDRAYTEAFF.

This clonotype was observed at least ten times. The chain joins TRBV20-1 to TRBJ2-1, with TRBD2 identical over 9 bases. The length of the CDR3 is 15 residues. Germline V gene data show CDR1 as DFQATT and CDR2 as SNEGSKA (reference sequence). V lost 6 bases, J lost 3 bases, and 9 bases stayed unmatched. DNA for the CDR3: TGCAGTGCCCATCCCCTAGCGGGAAACTACAATGAGCAGTTCTTC. Encoded protein: CSAHPLAGNYNEQFF.

The table lists this clonotype with many counts. The gene calls are TRBV12-3 or TRBV12-4 and TRBJ2-1, with 14 bases that match TRBD2. Trimming took 5 bases from V and 5 from J; bases not matched to a gene: 2. CDR3 length equals 15 residues. The CDR3 bases are TGTGCCAGCAGTCGGACTAGCGGGGGGAACAATGAGCAGTTCTTC. This sequence encodes CASSRTSGGNNEQFF.

This clonotype was observed at least ten times. The rearrangement uses TRBV24-1 and TRBJ1-1; D not certain. Germline V gene data show CDR1 as KGHDR and CDR2 as SFDVKD. This CDR3 is built from 13 residues. The ends were cut back, 9 bases at V and 1 base at J, with 11 bases in the middle. CDR3 in amino acids: CATVGGSNTEAFF. In nucleotides, the CDR3 is TGTGCCACCGTCGGAGGATCGAACACTGAAGCTTTCTTT.

This clonotype occurred many times. The rearrangement links TRBV2 to TRBJ2-5, with D maybe TRBD1 (6 bases). Germline V CDR1 and CDR2: SNHLY, FYNNEI. The CDR3 extends over 14 amino acids. The ends were cut back, 3 bases at V and 3 bases at J, with 11 bases in the middle. The CDR3 sequence: CASSELTGEETQYF. In nucleotides, the CDR3 is TGTGCCAGCAGTGAGTTGACAGGAGAAGAGACCCAGTACTTC.

This clonotype was picked up many times. The V and J genes are TRBV20-1 and TRBJ2-1, with 7 bases that match TRBD2. Trimming removed 4 bases from V and 0 bases from J; junction bases left unmatched: 6. The CDR3 contains 15 residues. Germline V gives CDR1 DFQATT, CDR2 SNEGSKA (reference sequence). As DNA, the CDR3 is TGCAGTGCTACAACTAGCGAGACCTCCTACAATGAGCAGTTCTTC. It translates to CSATTSETSYNEQFF.

The J gene is TRBJ2-7, the V gene TRBV11-2; TRBD1 aligns across 7 bases. Trimming removed 6 bases from V and 2 bases from J; junction bases left unmatched: 7. CDR1 and CDR2 from the germline V gene are SGHAT and FQNNGV. CDR3 length equals 14 residues. The CDR3 region has the DNA TGTGCCAGCAGGACGGAGACAGGGCCCTACGAGCAGTACTTC. It yields the protein CASRTETGPYEQYF. Variable domain in full (rest from reference TRBV11-2 and TRBJ2-7): EAGVAQSPRYKIIEKRQSVAFWCNPISGHATLYWYQQILGQGPKLLIQFQNNGVVDDSQLPKDRFSAERLKGVDSTLKIQPAKLEDSAVYLCASRTETGPYEQYFGPGTRLTVT.

The chain couples TRBV9 to TRBJ2-3; 12 bases fit TRBD2. From germline, CDR1 is SGDLS and CDR2 YYNGEE. V shed 0 bases and J 2 bases; nucleotides not matched to a gene: 7. The CDR3 contains 18 residues. The chain's CDR3 is CASSVGTSGDQFTDTQYF. In DNA, the CDR3 is TGTGCCAGCAGCGTAGGGACTAGCGGGGACCAGTTCACAGATACGCAGTATTTT.

The V call is TRBV20-1, the J call TRBJ1-1; TRBD1 might be the D (6 bases). The V end was cut by 5 bases, the J end by 0 bases, with 16 bases between. This CDR3 comprises 15 residues. Germline CDR1 reads DFQATT; CDR2 reads SNEGSKA (reference sequence). The DNA of the CDR3 is TGCAGTGCTTTCGACGCGAGGGGGGTGAACACTGAAGCTTTCTTT. It codes for CSAFDARGVNTEAFF.

There are a few counts of this clonotype. This chain links TRBV9 with TRBJ2-5; D might be TRBD1 (5 bases). This CDR3 is built from 15 residues. Trimming removed 0 bases at V and 4 bases at J, with 13 bases between. Germline V CDR1 and CDR2: SGDLS, YYNGEE. The CDR3 is CASSVDLRVPETQYF. The CDR3 region has the DNA TGTGCCAGCAGCGTAGATCTCAGGGTACCAGAGACCCAGTACTTC.

This clonotype appeared a few times. The chain joins TRBV3-1 to TRBJ1-1, with 8 bases aligning to TRBD1. Germline assignment: CDR1 LGHDT and CDR2 YNNKEL (reference sequence). CDR3 length equals 15 residues. V was clipped by 6 bases and J by 2 bases; unmatched bases: 8. The CDR3 region has the DNA TGTGCCAGCAGTGAGCCGGGACAGGTAAACACTGAAGCTTTCTTT. Translating gives CASSEPGQVNTEAFF.

This clonotype occurred a few times. CDR3 bases: TGTGCCAGCAGTTCGCCGACTAGCTCGGGCGAGCAGTACTTC. This sequence encodes CASSSPTSSGEQYF. The gene calls are TRBV27 and TRBJ2-7, with 7 bases identical to TRBD2. This CDR3 has 14 residues. Per the germline V gene, CDR1 is MNHEY and CDR2 is SMNVEV (reference sequence). V lost 4 bases and J lost 6; bases outside the gene matches: 9.

This clonotype was counted many times. J is TRBJ2-7 and V is TRBV28, with D possibly TRBD1 on 6 matching bases. This CDR3 is 14 amino acids long. Germline CDR1 MDHEN, CDR2 SYDVKM. The ends were cut back, 2 bases at V and 0 bases at J, with 8 bases in the middle. The CDR3 sequence: CASSLLGGSYEQYF. The CDR3 coding sequence is TGTGCCAGCAGTTTACTAGGGGGCTCCTACGAGCAGTACTTC. Together with reference TRBV28 and TRBJ2-7, the CDR3 gives the full variable domain: DVKVTQSSRYLVKRTGEKVFLECVQDMDHENMFWYRQDPGLGLRLIYFSYDVKMKEKGDIPEGYSVSREKKERFSLILESASTNQTSMYLCASSLLGGSYEQYFGPGTRLTVT.

This clonotype has at least ten counts. The chain employs TRBV20-1 and TRBJ2-1; TRBD2 agrees at 9 bases. Looked up from germline, CDR1 is DFQATT and CDR2 is SNEGSKA (reference sequence). This CDR3 is built from 14 residues. V dropped 2 bases and J dropped 9; count of bases not matched to a gene: 8. The CDR3 sequence is CSARLAGPTGEQFF. In DNA form, the CDR3 reads TGCAGTGCTAGACTAGCGGGGCCCACGGGTGAGCAGTTCTTC.

This clonotype was recorded many times. The rearrangement links TRBV27 to TRBJ2-1, with TRBD2 matching 11 bases. Germline loops: CDR1 MNHEY, CDR2 SMNVEV (reference sequence). The CDR3 loop spans 15 amino acids. The trim removed 8 bases at V and 7 bases at J, leaving 10 bases unmatched. For the CDR3, the DNA is TGTGCCAGCGGGAGGGGGCCTAGCGGGAGGAATGAGCAGTTCTTC. Its protein product is CASGRGPSGRNEQFF.

The chain combines TRBV19 with TRBJ2-3; TRBD2 matches at 12 bases. CDR1 is LNHDA, CDR2 SQIVND, per germline (reference sequence). V trimming: 1 base; J trimming: 6 bases; junction bases outside the gene matches: 5. The CDR3 totals 16 residues. The CDR3 reads CASSIVASGRVDTQYF. The CDR3 nucleotides are TGTGCCAGTAGTATAGTGGCTAGCGGGAGGGTTGATACGCAGTATTTT.

This clonotype occurred many times. J is TRBJ2-7 and V is TRBV7-2; TRBD2 is a possible D gene (6 bases). Trimming removed 2 bases at V and 2 bases at J, with 13 bases between. The CDR3 runs to 15 residues. Germline CDR1 and CDR2: SGHTA and FQGNSA. CDR3 sequence (DNA): TGTGCCAGCAGCTTACCCTGGCGGGGCCCCTACGAGCAGTACTTC. It specifies CASSLPWRGPYEQYF.